Each of the 15 T cell receptor beta chains below was sequenced from the same sample in a study of shared clonotypes between healthy human individuals. TCRdb keeps only in-frame clones here, not all; method: immunoSEQ multiplex PCR. This repertoire shows about 680,000 clones, roughly 72% found once; its top ten account for around 2%. Sequencing was carried out using memory CD4+ T cells sorted from blood. The subset is: CD45RA-negative fraction. The receptors derive from a woman in her thirties in good health.

The J gene is TRBJ2-7, the V gene TRBV6-5; 11 nucleotides agree with TRBD1. Germline values: CDR1 MNHEY, CDR2 SVGAGI. J gave up 7 bases and V 10 bases, and 12 bases lay outside the gene matches. The CDR3 consists of 14 residues. CDR3 DNA: TGTGCCACCATACTGGACAGGGGGCTCGGAGAGCAGTACTTC. Its protein is CATILDRGLGEQYF.

CDR3 nucleotides: TGTGCCAGCAGCCCCGGGACTAGCGGGAGTGCAGAGACCCAGTACTTC. Translating gives CASSPGTSGSAETQYF. The chain joins TRBV2 to TRBJ2-5; 14 nucleotides agree with TRBD2. J was trimmed by 4 bases and V by 6 bases; bases with no gene match: 7. CDR1 and CDR2 from the germline V gene are SNHLY and FYNNEI. The length of the CDR3 is 16 residues.

This clone was detected once. The chain uses TRBV7-6 and TRBJ2-5, with D maybe TRBD2 (5 bases). The CDR3 consists of 15 residues. V lost 0 bases, J lost 3 bases, and 11 bases lay in between. Germline V CDR1 and CDR2: SGHVS, FNYEAQ. The CDR3 nucleotides read TGTGCCAGCAGCTTAGCCTTCATGAGGGAAGAGACCCAGTACTTC. This sequence encodes CASSLAFMREETQYF.

CDR3 sequence (DNA): TGTGCCAGTCAACTTAGCGGGGGAGGCGAGCAGTACTTC. Translated, it gives CASQLSGGGEQYF. The rearrangement uses TRBV6-1 and TRBJ2-7; TRBD2 matches 9 bases. The germline V gene encodes CDR1 MNHNS and CDR2 SASEGT. Germline trimming cut 9 bases from V and 6 bases from J; bases unmatched to any gene: 9. The CDR3 length is 13 residues.

This rearrangement joins TRBV14 to TRBJ2-1; TRBD1 matches 8 bases. This CDR3 contains 13 residues. The ends lost 8 bases at V and 7 bases at J; junction bases unmatched: 7. Germline V lookup: CDR1 SGHDN, CDR2 FVKESK. CDR3 in amino acids: CASGRTGLNEQFF. For the CDR3, the DNA is TGTGCCAGCGGAAGGACAGGGCTGAATGAGCAGTTCTTC.

This clone was seen only a few times. This chain uses TRBV5-1 with TRBJ2-7, with D perhaps matching TRBD1 (5 bases). The CDR3 spans 15 residues. The V end was cut by 0 bases, the J end by 6 bases, with 16 bases between. The germline gives CDR1 SGHRS, CDR2 YFSETQ. The CDR3: CASSLESREWVEQYF. Here the CDR3 DNA reads TGCGCCAGCAGCTTGGAAAGCAGGGAATGGGTCGAGCAGTACTTC.

The chain combines TRBV28 with TRBJ1-5; no definite D call. The length of the CDR3 is 13 residues. With 10 bases removed from V and 7 bases from J, the gap between germline ends came to 17 bases. CDR1 MDHEN and CDR2 SYDVKM come from the germline V gene. For the CDR3, the DNA is TGTGCCACCGGACGGTATTCGAACCAGCCCCAGCATTTT. This codes for CATGRYSNQPQHF.

This clone was counted only a few times. The V call is TRBV9, the J call TRBJ2-3; the D gene is possibly TRBD2 (5 bases). Germline V lookup: CDR1 SGDLS, CDR2 YYNGEE. This CDR3 is built from 16 residues. Trimming stripped 3 bases from V and 0 bases from J, with 14 bases between. The DNA of the CDR3 is TGTGCCAGCAGCGCCGGGGTGTCTTTTAGCACAGATACGCAGTATTTT. It specifies CASSAGVSFSTDTQYF.

This clone was recorded a few times. This chain uses TRBV30 with TRBJ2-5, with D perhaps TRBD1 or TRBD2 (5 bases each). TRBJ2-7 matches the DNA end more closely, so the J call is doubtful. Germline loops: CDR1 GTSNPN, CDR2 SVGIG (reference sequence). CDR3 length: 12 residues. The CDR3 protein is CAWGRGAREQYF. In DNA, the CDR3 is TGTGCCTGGGGCAGAGGGGCTCGCGAGCAGTACTTC.

The chain employs TRBV6-4 and TRBJ2-1; a possible D gene is TRBD1 (6 bases). The CDR3 totals 14 residues. Germline V gives CDR1 MRHNA, CDR2 SNTAGT. The V end lost 3 bases, the J end lost 11 bases, and 17 bases lay between the germline ends. In DNA form, the CDR3 reads TGTGCCAGCAGTGAAACAGGGTATTATTCCAAGCAGTTCTTC. It specifies CASSETGYYSKQFF.

As regards this clone: The sample has other DNA sequences that encode this CDR3 too. The chain joins TRBV18 to TRBJ2-7, with TRBD1 as a possible D gene (6 bases). Germline assignment: CDR1 KGHSH and CDR2 LQKENI. V dropped 2 bases and J dropped 2 bases, with 10 bases sitting between them. There are 14 residues in the CDR3. CDR3 sequence reads: CASSPEQGAYEQYF. For the CDR3, the DNA is TGTGCCAGCTCACCAGAACAGGGCGCCTACGAGCAGTACTTC.

The chain joins TRBV13 to TRBJ2-5; possibly TRBD1 for D (6 bases). Germline values: CDR1 PRHDT, CDR2 FYEKMQ (reference sequence). The germline V and J ends were trimmed by 1 base and 5 bases, with 8 bases remaining between them. The CDR3 is 13 residues long. CDR3 sequence reads: CASSLVRGETQYF. The CDR3 nucleotides read TGTGCCAGCAGCTTAGTCAGGGGCGAGACCCAGTACTTC.

The chain is built from TRBV28 and TRBJ2-1; TRBD1 matches 7 bases. After removal of 1 base from V and 3 bases from J, the junction contained 0 bases not matched to a gene. Germline loops: CDR1 MDHEN, CDR2 SYDVKM. This CDR3 has 14 residues. In nucleotides, the CDR3 is TGTGCCAGCAGTTTATACAGGGGCTACAATGAGCAGTTCTTC. Translation gives CASSLYRGYNEQFF.

J is TRBJ2-2 and V is TRBV5-1, with 9 bases identical to TRBD1. The CDR3 covers 16 residues. Germline V gives CDR1 SGHRS, CDR2 YFSETQ. Trimming took 7 bases from V and 1 from J; bases not matched to a gene: 8. The CDR3 DNA follows: TGCGCCAGCGGGGTCCCGGGACAGGGGAACACCGGGGAGCTGTTTTTT. This sequence encodes CASGVPGQGNTGELFF. Full variable domain (remainder filled in from reference TRBV5-1 and TRBJ2-2): KAGVTQTPRYLIKTRGQQVTLSCSPISGHRSVSWYQQTPGQGLQFLFEYFSETQRNKGNFPGRFSGRQFSNSRSEMNVSTLELGDSALYLCASGVPGQGNTGELFFGEGSRLTVL.

This clone has just a few counts. This rearrangement joins TRBV7-9 to TRBJ1-2; D is perhaps TRBD1 (5 bases). Germline loops: CDR1 SEHNR, CDR2 FQNEAQ (reference sequence). Trimming left V 5 bases short and J 1 base short, with 8 bases between. This CDR3 is built from 13 residues. This CDR3 reads CASSPDSNYGYTF. The DNA of the CDR3 is TGTGCCAGCAGCCCCGACAGTAACTATGGCTACACCTTC. The full variable domain, rest sourced from reference TRBV7-9 and TRBJ1-2, is DTGVSQNPRHKITKRGQNVTFRCDPISEHNRLYWYRQTLGQGPEFLTYFQNEAQLEKSRLLSDRFSAERPKGSFSTLEIQRTEQGDSAMYLCASSPDSNYGYTFGSGTRLTVV.